Sequencing of this T cell receptor beta chain was carried out in a study of T-cell memory formation after mild COVID-19. Ten or more counts support this clonotype. TCRdb ran MiXCR on the 5' RACE reads and lists one entry per CDR3 protein. The data show approximately 350,000 distinct CDR3 sequences, approximately 15% seen once. The sequencing sample was made of PBMCs or a T cell subset sorted from them (not recorded which). The receptor was derived from a man aged 18 to 29 who had mild COVID-19 (a few samples of this study predate the infection). Cell type and time point are not known.

Written as DNA, the CDR3 is TGCGCCAGCAGCCAAGATCCTCCGGCGGAGGCGGACACCGGGGAGCTGTTTTTT. Amino acid sequence: CASSQDPPAEADTGELFF. The V call is TRBV4-1, the J call TRBJ2-2, with a tentative D call TRBD2 (5 bases). Germline V lookup: CDR1 MGHRA, CDR2 YSYEKL. V lost 0 bases, J lost 3 bases, and 17 bases lay in between. The CDR3 spans 18 residues.